The 19 T cell receptor beta chains listed next were all sequenced from one sample in a study of T-cell memory formation after mild COVID-19. TCRdb used MiXCR to reprocess the 5' RACE reads, holding one entry per CDR3 protein. This sample has tens of thousands of distinct CDR3 sequences, with approximately 9.7% found just once. Sequences were obtained from PBMCs or a T cell subset sorted from them (not recorded which). Every receptor here comes from an adult woman who had mild COVID-19 (a few samples of this study predate the infection). Cell type and time point are not known.

This clonotype has at least ten counts. V and J are TRBV7-2 and TRBJ2-1; TRBD1 matches 9 bases. The V segment lost 5 bases and the J segment 7 bases; nucleotides outside the gene matches: 6. This CDR3 is 14 amino acids long. CDR1 is SGHTA and CDR2 is FQGNSA in the germline V gene. The CDR3 is CASSASTGGNEQFF. The CDR3 DNA is TGTGCCAGCAGCGCCTCGACAGGGGGGAATGAGCAGTTCTTC.

The chain has TRBV7-9 and TRBJ2-3; D unclear. The germline CDR1 and CDR2 sequences are SEHNR and FQNEAQ (reference sequence). V was clipped by 1 base and J by 2 bases, with 7 bases between them. The CDR3 is 14 amino acids. The CDR3 is CASSLVFFTDTQYF. The CDR3 nucleotides are TGTGCCAGCAGCTTAGTATTCTTCACAGATACGCAGTATTTT.

This clonotype appeared a few times. The chain employs TRBV6-2 or TRBV6-3 and TRBJ2-6; possibly TRBD1 for D (5 bases). This CDR3 has 16 residues. Germline CDR1 reads MNHEY; CDR2 reads SVGEGT. V lost 0 bases to trimming and J lost 4 bases, with 10 bases between them. The CDR3 sequence: CASSYSIGVGANVLTF. The CDR3 DNA reads TGTGCCAGCAGTTACTCGATAGGGGTCGGGGCCAACGTCCTGACTTTC.

This clonotype was observed many times. V usage is TRBV27 and J usage is TRBJ2-2, with 11 bases matching TRBD1. V shed 7 bases and J 4 bases; nucleotides not matched to a gene: 11. Germline V gene lookup returns CDR1 MNHEY and CDR2 SMNVEV (reference sequence). The CDR3 is 17 residues long. Here the CDR3 DNA reads TGTGCCAGCACCAGGACAGGGGGCAGTCTAATCACCGGGGAGCTGTTTTTT. Its translation: CASTRTGGSLITGELFF.

The rearrangement joins TRBV3-1 to TRBJ1-2; perhaps TRBD1 as D (5 bases). Germline CDR1 and CDR2: LGHDT and YNNKEL (reference sequence). CDR3 length: 17 amino acids. V lost 2 bases to trimming and J lost 0 bases, with 16 bases between them. In nucleotides, the CDR3 is TGTGCCAGCAGCCAAACGTCGGCAGGGCTAGCTAACTATGGCTACACCTTC. This gives the protein CASSQTSAGLANYGYTF.

The chain couples TRBV5-1 to TRBJ2-3; a possible D gene is TRBD2 (5 bases). This CDR3 comprises 15 residues. V was pared by 7 bases and J by 7 bases, with 22 bases between. Germline V gene sequence: CDR1 SGHRS, CDR2 YFSETQ. The CDR3 sequence: CASFMDFSPGNTQYF. The CDR3 DNA reads TGCGCCAGCTTCATGGACTTTTCTCCGGGGAATACGCAGTATTTT.

This clonotype was recorded at least ten times. V is TRBV24-1 and J is TRBJ2-2; possibly TRBD1 for D (5 bases). Germline CDR1 is KGHDR and CDR2 is SFDVKD. V was pared by 2 bases and J by 6 bases, with 9 bases between. The CDR3 runs 14 residues. CDR3 loop: CATSDSRVSGELFF. CDR3 in DNA: TGTGCCACCAGTGATTCCAGGGTATCCGGGGAGCTGTTTTTT.

This clonotype was seen only a few times. The CDR3 spells CASQREFDTGELFF. In DNA form, the CDR3 reads TGTGCCAGCCAGCGGGAGTTCGACACCGGGGAGCTGTTTTTT. This chain joins TRBV7-2 and TRBJ2-2; 8 positions agree with TRBD2. The CDR3 totals 14 residues. Germline trimming cut 8 bases from V and 3 bases from J; bases unmatched to any gene: 5. Germline assignment: CDR1 SGHTA and CDR2 FQGNSA.

This clonotype was detected many times. This sequence joins TRBV5-1 and TRBJ2-6, with D unclear. This CDR3 is 17 amino acids long. V was cut by 0 bases and J by 0 bases, with 10 bases left in between. Germline V gives CDR1 SGHRS, CDR2 YFSETQ. The CDR3 here is CASSLVPVASGANVLTF. CDR3 in DNA: TGCGCCAGCAGCTTGGTCCCCGTAGCCTCTGGGGCCAACGTCCTGACTTTC.

This clonotype has more than one count but fewer than ten. The chain joins TRBV7-8 to TRBJ1-1; 8 bases agree with TRBD1. This CDR3 contains 15 residues. The J segment lost 4 bases and the V segment lost 5 bases, leaving 9 bases of the junction unmatched. Germline V gene data show CDR1 as SGHVS and CDR2 as FQNEAQ. The CDR3 spells CASSGRQGSVTEAFF. For the CDR3, the DNA is TGTGCCAGCAGCGGAAGACAGGGGAGTGTCACTGAAGCTTTCTTT.

This clonotype was recorded at least ten times. The chain combines TRBV24-1 with TRBJ2-5; D is undetermined. V was pared by 3 bases and J by 2 bases, with 12 bases between. Germline loops: CDR1 KGHDR, CDR2 SFDVKD. There are 15 residues in the CDR3. CDR3 sequence (DNA): TGTGCCACCAGTGATCAAGTACAAACTCAAGAGACCCAGTACTTC. Protein sequence: CATSDQVQTQETQYF.

This clonotype was recorded a few times. This chain joins TRBV5-1 and TRBJ2-3, with 8 bases identical to TRBD1. The germline CDR1 and CDR2 sequences are SGHRS and YFSETQ. The CDR3 covers 16 residues. J gave up 0 bases and V 1 base, and 4 bases lay outside the gene matches. CDR3 coding DNA: TGCGCCAGCAGCTTGCTAGGACAGGGTAGCACAGATACGCAGTATTTT. Amino acid sequence: CASSLLGQGSTDTQYF.

This clonotype came up many times. This sequence joins TRBV7-6 and TRBJ2-2; 8 bases line up with TRBD1. From germline, CDR1 is SGHVS and CDR2 FNYEAQ. The CDR3 sequence is 16 residues long. V lost 6 bases to trimming and J lost 4 bases; unmatched junction nucleotides: 10. CDR3 residues: CASSSGQGLFTGELFF. The CDR3 coding sequence is TGTGCCAGCAGTTCCGGACAGGGCCTATTCACCGGGGAGCTGTTTTTT.

This clonotype was seen at least ten times. J is TRBJ2-1 and V is TRBV7-2, with 9 bases aligning to TRBD2. Germline CDR1 reads SGHTA; CDR2 reads FQGNSA. This CDR3 region has 17 residues. V was clipped by 4 bases and J by 5 bases; unmatched bases: 12. The CDR3 coding sequence is TGTGCCAGCAGCTCGCCCAGGAGGGCGGGAGGGAACAATGAGCAGTTCTTC. Residues: CASSSPRRAGGNNEQFF.

This clonotype was seen just once. The chain has TRBV28 and TRBJ2-7; D perhaps matches TRBD1 (6 bases). This CDR3 is built from 16 residues. V lost 5 bases to trimming and J lost 1 base, with 18 bases between them. Germline CDR1 reads MDHEN; CDR2 reads SYDVKM. The DNA of the CDR3 is TGTGCCAGCAGTCCCACCGGGACAAGGGGGTCCTACGAGCAGTACGTC. Protein product: CASSPTGTRGSYEQYV.

The rearrangement joins TRBV20-1 to TRBJ2-2; TRBD2 might be the D (5 bases). The CDR3 totals 15 residues. Looked up from germline, CDR1 is DFQATT and CDR2 is SNEGSKA (reference sequence). Deletions cut 3 bases from V and 2 bases from J, with 13 bases between. The CDR3 DNA reads TGCAGTGCTAGGGTAGAGGGCTTAAACACCGGGGAGCTGTTTTTT. Protein product: CSARVEGLNTGELFF.

There are many counts of this clonotype. This chain links TRBV30 with TRBJ2-7; the D gene is possibly TRBD2 (5 bases). CDR1 is GTSNPN, CDR2 SVGIG, per germline (reference sequence). V shed 4 bases and J shed 2 bases, with 15 bases lying between them. This CDR3 is 14 amino acids long. In DNA, the CDR3 is TGTGCCTGGACACACGGAGCGGTTCCCTACGAGCAGTACTTC. Amino acids: CAWTHGAVPYEQYF.

This clonotype was seen only a few times. This sequence joins TRBV24-1 and TRBJ1-5; D unresolved. The CDR3 consists of 16 residues. Looked up from germline, CDR1 is KGHDR and CDR2 is SFDVKD. Trimming removed 0 bases at V and 3 bases at J, with 11 bases between. As DNA, the CDR3 is TGTGCCACCAGTGATTTGCATGGCAGTATCAATCAGCCCCAGCATTTT. It is translated as CATSDLHGSINQPQHF.

V and J are TRBV15 and TRBJ1-5; 9 nucleotides line up with TRBD1. Germline-derived CDR1 and CDR2 are LNHNV and YYDKDF (reference sequence). The length of the CDR3 is 17 residues. J was trimmed by 5 bases and V by 5 bases; bases with no gene match: 13. The CDR3: CATSRKGSGTGHQPQHF. The CDR3 DNA is TGTGCCACCAGCCGAAAAGGATCCGGGACAGGGCATCAGCCCCAGCATTTT.